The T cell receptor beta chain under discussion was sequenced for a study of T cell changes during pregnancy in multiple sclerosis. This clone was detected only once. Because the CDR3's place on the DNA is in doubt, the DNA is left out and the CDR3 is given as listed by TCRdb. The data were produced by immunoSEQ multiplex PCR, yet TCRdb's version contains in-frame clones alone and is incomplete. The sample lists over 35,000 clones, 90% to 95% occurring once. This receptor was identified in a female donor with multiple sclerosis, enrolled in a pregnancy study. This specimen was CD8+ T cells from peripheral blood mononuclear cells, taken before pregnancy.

The CDR3 loop reads CASSFGSGGSYEQYF. The chain uses TRBV5-6 and TRBJ2-7; the table's D call, TRBD2, has no DNA check behind it. Germline CDR1 reads SGHDT; CDR2 reads YYEEEE. Including both end residues, the CDR3 is 15 amino acids long.